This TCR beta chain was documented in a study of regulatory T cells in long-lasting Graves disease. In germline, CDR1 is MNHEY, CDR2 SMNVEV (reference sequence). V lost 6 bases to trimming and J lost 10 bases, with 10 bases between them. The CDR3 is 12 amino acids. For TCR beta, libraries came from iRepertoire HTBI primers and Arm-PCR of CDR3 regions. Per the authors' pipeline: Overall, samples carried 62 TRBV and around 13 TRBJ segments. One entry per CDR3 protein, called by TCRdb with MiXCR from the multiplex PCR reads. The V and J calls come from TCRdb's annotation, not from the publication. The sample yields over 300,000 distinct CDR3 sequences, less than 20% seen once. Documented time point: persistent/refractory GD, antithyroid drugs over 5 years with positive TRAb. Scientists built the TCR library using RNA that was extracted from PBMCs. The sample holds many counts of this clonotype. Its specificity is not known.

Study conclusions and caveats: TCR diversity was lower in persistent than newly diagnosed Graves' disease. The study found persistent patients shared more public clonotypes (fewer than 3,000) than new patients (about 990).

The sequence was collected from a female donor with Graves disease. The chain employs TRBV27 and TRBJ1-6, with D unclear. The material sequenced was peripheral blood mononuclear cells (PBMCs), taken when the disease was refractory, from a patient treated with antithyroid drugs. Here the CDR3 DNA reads TGTGCCAGCAGCCGCGCCGGATCACCCCTCCACTTT. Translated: CASSRAGSPLHF.